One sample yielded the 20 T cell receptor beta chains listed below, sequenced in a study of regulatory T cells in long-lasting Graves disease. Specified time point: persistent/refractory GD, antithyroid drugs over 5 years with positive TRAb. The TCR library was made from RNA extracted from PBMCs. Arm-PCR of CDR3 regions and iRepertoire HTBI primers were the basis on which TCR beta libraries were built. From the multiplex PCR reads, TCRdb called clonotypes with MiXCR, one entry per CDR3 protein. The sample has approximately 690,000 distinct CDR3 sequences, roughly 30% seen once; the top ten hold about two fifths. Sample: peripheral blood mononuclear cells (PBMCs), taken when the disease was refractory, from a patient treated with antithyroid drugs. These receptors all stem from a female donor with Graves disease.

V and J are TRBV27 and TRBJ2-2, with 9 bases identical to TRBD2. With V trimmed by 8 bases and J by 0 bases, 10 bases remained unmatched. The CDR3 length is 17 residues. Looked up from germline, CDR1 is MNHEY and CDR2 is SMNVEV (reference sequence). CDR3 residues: CASRPIAGDTNTGELFF. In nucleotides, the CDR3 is TGTGCCAGCCGGCCAATAGCGGGAGACACGAACACCGGGGAGCTGTTTTTT.

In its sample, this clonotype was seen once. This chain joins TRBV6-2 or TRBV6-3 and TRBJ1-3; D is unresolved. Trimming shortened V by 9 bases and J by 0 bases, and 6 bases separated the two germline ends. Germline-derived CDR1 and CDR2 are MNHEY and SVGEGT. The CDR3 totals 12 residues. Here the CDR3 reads CASILSGNTIYF. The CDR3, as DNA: TGTGCCAGTATACTCTCTGGAAACACCATATATTTT.

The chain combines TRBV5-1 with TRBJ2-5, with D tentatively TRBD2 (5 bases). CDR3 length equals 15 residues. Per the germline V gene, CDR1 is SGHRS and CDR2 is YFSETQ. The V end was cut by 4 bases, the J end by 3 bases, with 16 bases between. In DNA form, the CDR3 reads TGCGCCAGCAGCACGGGTGTCGGGAAAGAAGAGACCCAGTACTTC. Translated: CASSTGVGKEETQYF.

The CDR3 spells CASSYVGTGYSNQPQHF. The DNA for the CDR3 is TGTGCCAGCAGTTACGTGGGGACCGGGTATAGCAATCAGCCCCAGCATTTT. V usage is TRBV6-9 and J usage is TRBJ1-5; D possibly corresponds to TRBD1 (5 bases). Germline V gene sequence: CDR1 MNHGY, CDR2 SVAAGI. Between the trimmed V and J ends, which lost 3 bases and 0 bases, there was a span of 15 bases. This CDR3 is built from 17 residues.

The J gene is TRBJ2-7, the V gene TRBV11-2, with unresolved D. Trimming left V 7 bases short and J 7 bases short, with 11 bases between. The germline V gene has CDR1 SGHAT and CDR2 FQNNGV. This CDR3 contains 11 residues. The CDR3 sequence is CASNKEGEQYF. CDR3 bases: TGTGCCAGCAACAAGGAAGGGGAGCAGTACTTC.

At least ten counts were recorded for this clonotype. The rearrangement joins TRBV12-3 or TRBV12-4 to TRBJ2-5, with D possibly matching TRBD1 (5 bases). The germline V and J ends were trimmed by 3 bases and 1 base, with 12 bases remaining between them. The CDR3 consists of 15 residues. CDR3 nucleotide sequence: TGTGCCAGCAGTTTTACCCGACAGTCCCAAGAGACCCAGTACTTC. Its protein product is CASSFTRQSQETQYF.

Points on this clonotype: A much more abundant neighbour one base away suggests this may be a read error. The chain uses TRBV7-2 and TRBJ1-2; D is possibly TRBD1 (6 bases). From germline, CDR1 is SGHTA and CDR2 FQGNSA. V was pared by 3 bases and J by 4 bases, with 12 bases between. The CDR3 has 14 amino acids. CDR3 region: CASSFPGAGYGYTF. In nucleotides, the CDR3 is TGTGCCAGCAGCTTCCCGGGGGCGGGCTATGGCTACACCTTC.

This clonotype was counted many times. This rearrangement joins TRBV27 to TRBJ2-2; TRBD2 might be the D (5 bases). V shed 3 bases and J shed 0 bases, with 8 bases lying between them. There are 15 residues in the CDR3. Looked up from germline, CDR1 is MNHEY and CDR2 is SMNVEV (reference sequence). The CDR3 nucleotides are TGTGCCAGCAGTTTGACGGGAACGAACACCGGGGAGCTGTTTTTT. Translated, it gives CASSLTGTNTGELFF.

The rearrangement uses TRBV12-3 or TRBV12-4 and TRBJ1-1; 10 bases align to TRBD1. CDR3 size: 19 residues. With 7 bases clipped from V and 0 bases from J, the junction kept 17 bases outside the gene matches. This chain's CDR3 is CASKRGQGPISFMNTEAFF. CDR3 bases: TGTGCCAGCAAAAGGGGACAGGGGCCTATTTCTTTCATGAACACTGAAGCTTTCTTT.

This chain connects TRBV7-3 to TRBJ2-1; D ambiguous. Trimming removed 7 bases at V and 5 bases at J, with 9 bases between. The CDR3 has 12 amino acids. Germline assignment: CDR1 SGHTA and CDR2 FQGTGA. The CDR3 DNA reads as TGTGCCAGCATCGACGACCACAATGAGCAGTTCTTC. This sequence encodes CASIDDHNEQFF.

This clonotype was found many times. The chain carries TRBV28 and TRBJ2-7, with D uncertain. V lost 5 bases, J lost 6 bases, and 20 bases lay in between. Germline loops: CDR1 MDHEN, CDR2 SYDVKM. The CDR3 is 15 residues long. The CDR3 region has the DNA TGTGCCAGCAGTCCCCGCTCTGGCCGTACGTCCGAGCAGTACTTC. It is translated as CASSPRSGRTSEQYF.

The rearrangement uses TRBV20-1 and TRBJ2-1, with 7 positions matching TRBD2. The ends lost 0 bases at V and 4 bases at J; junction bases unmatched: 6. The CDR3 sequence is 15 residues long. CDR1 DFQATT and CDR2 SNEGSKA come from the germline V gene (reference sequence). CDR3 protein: CSARDATSAYNEQFF. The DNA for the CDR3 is TGCAGTGCTAGAGATGCTACTAGCGCGTACAATGAGCAGTTCTTC.

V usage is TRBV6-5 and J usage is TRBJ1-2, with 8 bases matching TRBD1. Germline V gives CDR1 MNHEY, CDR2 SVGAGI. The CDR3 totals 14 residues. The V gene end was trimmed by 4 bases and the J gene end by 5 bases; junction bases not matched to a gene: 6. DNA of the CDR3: TGTGCCAGCAGTTTGGACAGGGCCGGGTATGGCTACACCTTC. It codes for CASSLDRAGYGYTF.

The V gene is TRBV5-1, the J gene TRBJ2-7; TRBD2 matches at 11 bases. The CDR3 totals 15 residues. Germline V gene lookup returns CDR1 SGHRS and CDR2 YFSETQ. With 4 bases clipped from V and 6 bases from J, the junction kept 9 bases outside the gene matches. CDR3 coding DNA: TGCGCCAGCAGCAGATCCGGGACTAGCGGAAGCGAGCAGTACTTC. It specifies CASSRSGTSGSEQYF. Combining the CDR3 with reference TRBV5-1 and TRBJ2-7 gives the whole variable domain KAGVTQTPRYLIKTRGQQVTLSCSPISGHRSVSWYQQTPGQGLQFLFEYFSETQRNKGNFPGRFSGRQFSNSRSEMNVSTLELGDSALYLCASSRSGTSGSEQYFGPGTRLTVT.

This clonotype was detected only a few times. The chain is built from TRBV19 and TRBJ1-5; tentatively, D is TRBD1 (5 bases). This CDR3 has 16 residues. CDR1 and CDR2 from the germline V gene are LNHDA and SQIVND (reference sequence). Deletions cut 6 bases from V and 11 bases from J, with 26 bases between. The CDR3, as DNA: TGTGCCAGTAGCCCTACGGGGACGGCCTCCCTACCAGCCCAGCATTTT. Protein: CASSPTGTASLPAQHF.

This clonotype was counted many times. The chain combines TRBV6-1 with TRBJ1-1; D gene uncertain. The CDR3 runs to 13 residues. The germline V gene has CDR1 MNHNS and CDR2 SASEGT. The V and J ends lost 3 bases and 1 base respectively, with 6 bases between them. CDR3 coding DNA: TGTGCCAGCAGTGATTTAAGGAACACTGAAGCTTTCTTT. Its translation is CASSDLRNTEAFF.

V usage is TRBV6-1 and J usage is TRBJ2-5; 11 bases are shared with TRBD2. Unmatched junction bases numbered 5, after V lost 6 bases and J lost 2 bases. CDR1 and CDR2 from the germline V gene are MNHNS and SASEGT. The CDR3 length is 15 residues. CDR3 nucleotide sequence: TGTGCCAGCAGCCCGACTAGCGGGATTCAAGAGACCCAGTACTTC. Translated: CASSPTSGIQETQYF.

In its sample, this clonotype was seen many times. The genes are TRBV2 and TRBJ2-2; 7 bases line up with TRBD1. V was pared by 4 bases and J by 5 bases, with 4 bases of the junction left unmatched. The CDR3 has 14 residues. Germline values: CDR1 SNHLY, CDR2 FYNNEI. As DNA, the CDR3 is TGTGCCAGCAGTGCCCAGACAGGGACCGGGGAGCTGTTTTTT. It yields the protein CASSAQTGTGELFF.

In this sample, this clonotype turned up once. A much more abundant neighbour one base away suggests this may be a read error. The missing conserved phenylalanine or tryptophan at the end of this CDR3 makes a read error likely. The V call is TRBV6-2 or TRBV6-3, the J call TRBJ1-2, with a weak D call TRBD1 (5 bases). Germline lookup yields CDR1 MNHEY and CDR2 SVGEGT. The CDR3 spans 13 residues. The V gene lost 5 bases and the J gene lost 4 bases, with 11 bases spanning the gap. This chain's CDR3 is CASSDPGTYGYTL. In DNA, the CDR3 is TGTGCCAGCAGTGACCCGGGGACCTATGGCTACACCCTC.

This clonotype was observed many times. DNA of the CDR3: TGTGCCAGCAGTTCCGGACAGGGGGTTGGCAATCAGCCCCAGCATTTT. Protein sequence: CASSSGQGVGNQPQHF. The chain is built from TRBV28 and TRBJ1-5; 10 nucleotides line up with TRBD1. CDR1 and CDR2 from the germline V gene are MDHEN and SYDVKM. The CDR3 consists of 16 residues. The trim removed 4 bases at V and 2 bases at J, leaving 5 bases unmatched.